The 15 T cell receptor beta chains reported below all come from one sample, sequenced in a study of T cell responses to AZD1222 COVID-19 vaccine. The data were produced by immunoSEQ multiplex PCR, yet TCRdb's version contains in-frame clones alone and is incomplete. The data show 100,000 to 130,000 clones, approximately 89% seen once. Sequenced here: peripheral blood, sampled on day 0 of MenACWY control vaccination. The receptors originated from an adult in good health.

This clone was counted at least ten times. J is TRBJ2-7 and V is TRBV5-1, with TRBD1 matching 8 bases. Germline trimming cut 4 bases from V and 2 bases from J; bases unmatched to any gene: 5. Germline V gene lookup returns CDR1 SGHRS and CDR2 YFSETQ. The CDR3 runs to 14 residues. CDR3 nucleotide sequence: TGCGCCAGCAGCCGACCGGACAGGGCCTACGAGCAGTACTTC. It specifies CASSRPDRAYEQYF.

V and J are TRBV7-9 and TRBJ2-6; D ambiguous. V was trimmed by 3 bases and J by 1 base, leaving 4 bases between them. The CDR3 covers 14 residues. CDR1 is SEHNR, CDR2 FQNEAQ, per germline (reference sequence). In DNA form, the CDR3 reads TGTGCCAGCAGCTTGGGATCTGGGGCCAACGTCCTGACTTTC. It yields the protein CASSLGSGANVLTF.

The chain employs TRBV5-1 and TRBJ1-2, with 9 bases lining up with TRBD1. Germline trimming cut 4 bases from V and 3 bases from J; bases unmatched to any gene: 4. Germline V gene lookup returns CDR1 SGHRS and CDR2 YFSETQ. The CDR3 has 14 amino acids. The CDR3 nucleotides are TGCGCCAGCAGCGAACAGGGGGCAGACTATGGCTACACCTTC. Translated, it gives CASSEQGADYGYTF.

The chain recombines TRBV7-9 with TRBJ1-1; 8 bases line up with TRBD1. Germline assignment: CDR1 SEHNR and CDR2 FQNEAQ (reference sequence). With V trimmed by 6 bases and J by 2 bases, 5 bases remained unmatched. The CDR3 is made up of 14 amino acids. The CDR3 is CASSFGQGNTEAFF. Here the CDR3 DNA reads TGTGCCAGCAGTTTCGGACAGGGAAACACTGAAGCTTTCTTT.

The rearrangement links TRBV6-1 to TRBJ1-4; D might be TRBD1 (5 bases). Germline V gene sequence: CDR1 MNHNS, CDR2 SASEGT. The CDR3 is 15 residues long. V was clipped by 1 base and J by 10 bases, with 16 bases between them. The CDR3 spells CASSEVVRQQGKLFF. CDR3 DNA: TGTGCCAGCAGTGAAGTGGTTCGGCAGCAGGGAAAACTGTTTTTT.

This clone has just a few counts. The rearrangement links TRBV6-1 to TRBJ1-2; 10 bases are a match to TRBD1. With 0 bases clipped from V and 6 bases from J, the junction kept 4 bases outside the gene matches. The CDR3 is 15 amino acids. CDR1 is MNHNS, CDR2 SASEGT, per germline. Written as DNA, the CDR3 is TGTGCCAGCAGTGAAGCGCTGGGACAGGGGAATGGCTACACCTTC. It encodes CASSEALGQGNGYTF.

V and J are TRBV5-1 and TRBJ2-7; TRBD1 is a possible D gene (5 bases). The CDR3 has 12 residues. Per germline, CDR1 SGHRS and CDR2 YFSETQ. With 0 bases removed from V and 6 bases from J, the gap between germline ends came to 7 bases. CDR3 DNA sequence: TGCGCCAGCAGCTTGGACAGGCGCGAGCAGTACTTC. Translating gives CASSLDRREQYF.

This chain connects TRBV11-1 to TRBJ2-2; 7 bases are shared with TRBD1. V was pared by 5 bases and J by 2 bases, with 2 bases of the junction left unmatched. Germline V gene lookup returns CDR1 SGHAT and CDR2 FQDESV (reference sequence). The CDR3 is 14 residues long. Here the CDR3 reads CASSRDSNTGELFF. CDR3 DNA: TGTGCCAGCAGCAGGGACAGTAACACCGGGGAGCTGTTTTTT.

A single count supports this clone. The chain is built from TRBV7-2 and TRBJ1-1, with D unresolved. V lost 1 base to trimming and J lost 10 bases, with 13 bases between them. Germline V gene lookup returns CDR1 SGHTA and CDR2 FQGNSA. This CDR3 contains 13 residues. CDR3 DNA sequence: TGTGCCAGCAGCTTAGACGAGCAGGAAGCAGCTTTCTTT. Translation: CASSLDEQEAAFF.

The CDR3 is CASSVEDRRDSPLHF. The CDR3 region has the DNA TGTGCCAGCAGCGTAGAGGACCGGAGGGACTCACCCCTCCACTTT. This chain links TRBV9 with TRBJ1-6; TRBD1 might be the D (5 bases). This CDR3 is built from 15 residues. From germline, CDR1 is SGDLS and CDR2 YYNGEE. The V end lost 0 bases, the J end lost 10 bases, and 14 bases lay between the germline ends.

With respect to this clone: One junction end does not reproduce the germline sequence, and a read error may be involved. The rearrangement uses TRBV7-7 and TRBJ2-1, with a weak D call TRBD2 (5 bases). Per germline, CDR1 SSHAT and CDR2 FNYEAQ (reference sequence). This CDR3 spans 17 amino acids. CDR3 sequence: CASSLALWQVSYNEQFF. CDR3 coding DNA: TGTGCTAGCAGCTTAGCGCTCTGGCAAGTCTCCTACAATGAGCAGTTCTTC.

The rearrangement joins TRBV7-9 to TRBJ1-5; D is undetermined. The V gene's germline CDR1 is SEHNR and CDR2 FQNEAQ (reference sequence). Trimming left V 5 bases short and J 3 bases short, with 11 bases between. The CDR3 runs to 14 residues. The chain's CDR3 is CASSNHADNQPQHF. The CDR3, as DNA: TGTGCCAGCAGCAATCACGCTGACAATCAGCCCCAGCATTTT.

This chain joins TRBV7-2 and TRBJ2-3; 9 bases are shared with TRBD2. Germline CDR1 is SGHTA and CDR2 is FQGNSA. Losses at the gene ends were 0 bases for V and 4 bases for J; bases not matched to a gene: 2. CDR3 length: 15 amino acids. CDR3 coding DNA: TGTGCCAGCAGCTTAGCGGGCGGGGGGGCAGATACGCAGTATTTT. Translated: CASSLAGGGADTQYF.

The J gene is TRBJ1-6, the V gene TRBV27; tentatively, D is TRBD1 (6 bases). V shed 5 bases and J shed 9 bases, with 17 bases lying between them. Germline CDR1 and CDR2: MNHEY and SMNVEV (reference sequence). CDR3 size: 15 residues. CDR3 in DNA: TGTGCCAGCAGTCCCCTCGGGGGGGGCGCTTCACCCCTCCACTTT. It is translated as CASSPLGGGASPLHF.

This chain uses TRBV19 with TRBJ1-2, with D possibly TRBD1 on 5 matching bases. V gave up 5 bases and J gave up 8 bases, with 18 bases separating them. The CDR3 contains 14 residues. CDR1 and CDR2 from the germline V gene are LNHDA and SQIVND (reference sequence). Here the CDR3 reads CASSEGTRDGGYTF. CDR3 sequence (DNA): TGTGCCAGTAGTGAGGGGACCCGGGATGGGGGCTACACCTTC.